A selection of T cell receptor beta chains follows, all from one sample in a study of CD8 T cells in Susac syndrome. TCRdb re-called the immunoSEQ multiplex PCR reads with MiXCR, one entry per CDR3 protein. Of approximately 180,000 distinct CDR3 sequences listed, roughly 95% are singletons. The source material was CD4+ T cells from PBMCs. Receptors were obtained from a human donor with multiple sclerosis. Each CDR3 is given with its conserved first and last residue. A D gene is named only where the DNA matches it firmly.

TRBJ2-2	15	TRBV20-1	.	CSASRRRVNTGELFF	TGCAGTGCTAGCCGCCGTAGGGTGAACACCGGGGAGCTGTTTTTT
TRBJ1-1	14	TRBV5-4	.	CASREGFLDTEAFF	TGTGCCAGCAGGGAGGGGTTTTTGGACACTGAAGCTTTCTTT
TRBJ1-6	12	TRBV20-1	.	CSARRDDSPLHF	TGCAGTGCTCGCCGGGATGATTCACCCCTCCACTTT
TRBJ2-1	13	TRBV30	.	CAWSVRGYNEQFF	TGTGCCTGGAGTGTACGGGGGTACAATGAGCAGTTCTTC
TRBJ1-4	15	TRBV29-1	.	CSVSPSGATNEKLFF	TGCAGCGTATCCCCCTCGGGAGCAACTAATGAAAAACTGTTTTTT
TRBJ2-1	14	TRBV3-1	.	CASSQDLRGDEQFF	TGTGCCAGCAGCCAAGATCTCAGGGGCGATGAGCAGTTCTTC
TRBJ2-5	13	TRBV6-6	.	CASSRQPQETQYF	TGTGCCAGCAGCCGACAGCCCCAAGAGACCCAGTACTTC
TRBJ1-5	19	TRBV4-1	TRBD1	CASSYRDRGHYFSNQPQHF	TGCGCCAGCAGCTATAGGGACAGGGGGCACTACTTTAGCAATCAGCCCCAGCATTTT
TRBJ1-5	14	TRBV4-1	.	CASSQEELEQPQHF	TGCGCCAGCAGCCAAGAGGAACTAGAGCAGCCCCAGCATTTT
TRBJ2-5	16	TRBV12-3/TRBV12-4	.	CASSNRRDRNQETQYF	TGTGCCAGCAGTAACCGCCGGGACCGAAACCAAGAGACCCAGTACTTC